These T cell receptor beta chains were read from a single sample in a study of CD8 T cells in ankylosing spondylitis. One entry per CDR3 protein, called by TCRdb with MiXCR from the 5' RACE reads. The sample lists 200,000 or so distinct CDR3 sequences; over 10% were seen once. Sequencing was performed on blood, either unsorted or a sorted T cell fraction (not recorded which). These receptors all stem from a female donor with ankylosing spondylitis or in good health (not recorded which). CDR3s include the opening cysteine and the closing phenylalanine or tryptophan. The D gene is left open where the match is weak. Clone size is given for some rows only: seen once, a few or many times, or a class if the clone is expanded.

d_call	v_call	clone_size	j_call	cdr3_nt	cdr3_aa
TRBD2	TRBV20-1	many	TRBJ2-7	TGCAGTGCTAGAGCAGGCGGGTTAGCGGGAAGCGAGCAGTACTTC	CSARAGGLAGSEQYF
-	TRBV4-3	many	TRBJ2-3	TGCGCCAGCAGCCAAGTAAAGCTCTCCGGGACCGCCTTAAATACGCAGTATTTT	CASSQVKLSGTALNTQYF
-	TRBV11-2	few	TRBJ2-5	TGTGCCAGCAGCTTTTGGCAGGCGACCCAAGAGACCCAGTACTTC	CASSFWQATQETQYF
TRBD2	TRBV9	few	TRBJ2-7	TGTGCCAGCAGCGTAGCTAGCGGGAAGGGCGAGCAGTACTTC	CASSVASGKGEQYF
-	TRBV7-2	-	TRBJ2-5	TGTGCCAGCAGCCCCTCCTTGGGAGAGACCCAGTACTTC	CASSPSLGETQYF
-	TRBV7-9	many	TRBJ1-3	TGTGCCAGCAGCTTAGACTTGAACACCATATATTTT	CASSLDLNTIYF
-	TRBV5-1	many	TRBJ1-1	TGCGCCAGCAGCTTGGAAACGGGCTGGGGGAACACTGAAGCTTTCTTT	CASSLETGWGNTEAFF
TRBD2	TRBV7-2	few	TRBJ2-7	TGTGCCAGCAGCTCCCCGACTAGCGGGAGGGTGTCCTACGAGCAGTACTTC	CASSSPTSGRVSYEQYF
-	TRBV15	-	TRBJ2-1	TGTGCCACCAGCCTACGACTAGACTGGTTCTTC	CATSLRLDWFF
TRBD1	TRBV5-1	-	TRBJ1-3	TGCGCCAGCAGCCCTTACGGGACAGGACTCTCTGGAAACACCATATATTTT	CASSPYGTGLSGNTIYF
-	TRBV12-3/TRBV12-4	many	TRBJ2-7	TGTGCCAGCAGTTTTGGAACCTACGAGCAGTACTTC	CASSFGTYEQYF
TRBD1	TRBV6-1	few	TRBJ1-1	TGTGCCAGCGGGGGACGGACAGGGAACACTGAAGCTTTCTTT	CASGGRTGNTEAFF
-	TRBV5-1	many	TRBJ2-5	TGCGCCAGTAGCGATCGAGCGGGTGGCGAGACCCAGTACTTC	CASSDRAGGETQYF
TRBD1	TRBV5-1	-	TRBJ2-7	TGCGCCAGCAGCGCCCCGGGACAGGGAAAACTATTCGAGCAGTACTTC	CASSAPGQGKLFEQYF
-	TRBV24-1	-	TRBJ2-5	TGTGCCACCAGTGATCCCAAAGCGGTGCAAGAGACCCAGTACTTC	CATSDPKAVQETQYF
-	TRBV29-1	many	TRBJ2-1	TGCAGCGTTGAACTAGACCTCAATGAGCAGTTCTTC	CSVELDLNEQFF
-	TRBV12-3/TRBV12-4	-	TRBJ2-5	TGTGCCAGCAGTTTAGTCGGGGGCTCGGAGACCCAGTACTTC	CASSLVGGSETQYF
TRBD1	TRBV12-3/TRBV12-4	many	TRBJ1-1	TGTGCCAGCAGTTTGGGACAGGGTATCGGTGCTTTCTTT	CASSLGQGIGAFF
-	TRBV12-3/TRBV12-4	many	TRBJ1-6	TGTGCCAGCAGTTTCAGGCAGGGCGGCTCACCCCTCCACTTT	CASSFRQGGSPLHF
-	TRBV15	few	TRBJ2-1	TGTGCCACCAGCACCGGCGGCGGAAACAATGAGCAGTTCTTC	CATSTGGGNNEQFF
-	TRBV5-5	few	TRBJ1-6	TGTGCCAGCAGCACCGGTGATTCACCCCTCCACTTT	CASSTGDSPLHF
-	TRBV6-5	once	TRBJ2-1	TGTGCCAGCAGTCCGGACGGTCGGGTAAGATTCTTC	CASSPDGRVRFF
-	TRBV6-1	many	TRBJ1-5	TGTGCCAGCAGGGAACAGGGAAATCAGCCCCAGCATTTT	CASREQGNQPQHF
TRBD2	TRBV4-3	-	TRBJ2-7	TGCGCCAACAGCCAAGGTGCTAGCGGGATCGGTTCGTCCTACGAGCAGTACTTC	CANSQGASGIGSSYEQYF
-	TRBV2	-	TRBJ2-7	TGTGCCAGCAAGATACGGGGTCCGTCCTACGAGCAGTACTTC	CASKIRGPSYEQYF
TRBD1	TRBV25-1	few	TRBJ2-1	TGTGCCAGCAGTGTGGACAGGGACAGTGAGCAGTTCTTC	CASSVDRDSEQFF
-	TRBV11-3	many	TRBJ1-4	TGTGCCAGCAGCACCTACAGTGCAACTAATGAAAAACTGTTTTTT	CASSTYSATNEKLFF
-	TRBV12-3/TRBV12-4	many	TRBJ1-5	TGTGCCAGCAGCGAGACAGGCCCCAATCAGCCCCAGCATTTT	CASSETGPNQPQHF
-	TRBV12-3/TRBV12-4	-	TRBJ1-5	TGTGCCAGCAGTTCCCGCGGGGCCGCCCGAGAGCCCCAGCATTTT	CASSSRGAAREPQHF
TRBD1	TRBV6-1	many	TRBJ2-1	TGTGCCAGCAGTCTCAGACAGGGACACAATGAGCAGTTCTTC	CASSLRQGHNEQFF
TRBD1	TRBV11-2	-	TRBJ1-3	TGTGCCAGCAGCTTAGTTCTTCGGGACAGGGTTGATAGCAGACAGAACACCATATATTTT	CASSLVLRDRVDSRQNTIYF
-	TRBV20-1	-	TRBJ2-7	TGCAGTGTTAGGACTCCGTCCCGATACGAGCAGTACTTC	CSVRTPSRYEQYF
-	TRBV12-3/TRBV12-4	many	TRBJ1-2	TGTGCCAGCAGTGGGACGGCGAGATCTGGCTACACCTTC	CASSGTARSGYTF
TRBD1	TRBV20-1	many	TRBJ1-5	TGCAGTGCCGCCCCGACAGGGTTTCCCAATCAGCCCCAGCATTTT	CSAAPTGFPNQPQHF
TRBD1	TRBV5-1	few	TRBJ1-6	TGCGCCAGCAGCCGGGGGACAGGTGGTTTAGGTAGTTCACCCCTCCACTTT	CASSRGTGGLGSSPLHF
-	TRBV27	few	TRBJ2-2	TGTGCCAGCAAGGTGTCCGAACTCGGCTACGGGGAGCTGTTTTTT	CASKVSELGYGELFF
-	TRBV9	many	TRBJ2-1	TGTGCCAGCAGCGTAACCCAGGCTCCCTACAATGAGCAGTTCTTC	CASSVTQAPYNEQFF
-	TRBV7-9	-	TRBJ2-5	TGTGCCAGCCGACTAATTGGGGAAGCAGAGACCCAGTACTTC	CASRLIGEAETQYF
TRBD2	TRBV20-1	-	TRBJ2-1	TGCAGTGCTAGCCCACTAGCGGGAACAGGCTACAATGAGCAGTTCTTC	CSASPLAGTGYNEQFF
-	TRBV27	many	TRBJ2-1	TGTGCCAGCAGTTTATCGATCCTGCCTTCCTACAATGAGCAGTTCTTC	CASSLSILPSYNEQFF
-	TRBV3-1	many	TRBJ1-5	TGTGCCAGCAGCCAGTCGATAGGCAATCAGCCCCAGCATTTT	CASSQSIGNQPQHF
-	TRBV7-6	many	TRBJ2-7	TGTGCCAGCAGCTCACCCCTTTTGGGTAACGAGCAGTACTTC	CASSSPLLGNEQYF
-	TRBV12-3/TRBV12-4	many	TRBJ2-2	TGTGCCAGCAGTCTAGCTGGGGCAATAAGGACCGGGGAGCTGTTTTTT	CASSLAGAIRTGELFF
-	TRBV18	-	TRBJ1-1	TGTGCCGGCTCACGGGACGGAAACACTGAAGCTTTCTTT	CAGSRDGNTEAFF
-	TRBV7-9	-	TRBJ2-3	TGTGCCAGCAGCCAGATGGGTAGCGATACGCAGTATTTT	CASSQMGSDTQYF
-	TRBV9	many	TRBJ2-2	TGTGCCAGCAGCGTCTACACCGGGGAGCTGTTTTTT	CASSVYTGELFF
TRBD2	TRBV7-2	few	TRBJ2-7	TGTGCCAGCAGCTCTTGGACTAGCGGGCTCAACGAGCAGTACTTC	CASSSWTSGLNEQYF
-	TRBV20-1	many	TRBJ2-7	TGCAGTGCTTGTAGGGACGCACCCTACGAGCAGTACTTC	CSACRDAPYEQYF
-	TRBV29-1	many	TRBJ2-7	TGCAGCGTTGAAGATCGCTCTTTCTCCTACGAGCAGTACTTC	CSVEDRSFSYEQYF
-	TRBV5-1	many	TRBJ2-1	TGCGCCAGCAGCTCGGGGCTAGCAGCTTACAATGAGCAGTTCTTC	CASSSGLAAYNEQFF
TRBD2	TRBV9	few	TRBJ2-1	TGTGCCAGCAGCGCCGGGGGGGGAGCTTACAATGAGCAGTTCTTC	CASSAGGGAYNEQFF
-	TRBV28	many	TRBJ2-7	TGTGCCAGCACTACACCCCGGGACAACTCCTACGAGCAGTACTTC	CASTTPRDNSYEQYF
-	TRBV25-1	-	TRBJ2-5	TGTGCCAGCACCCGAGGGGGGGAAGAGACCCAGTACTTC	CASTRGGEETQYF